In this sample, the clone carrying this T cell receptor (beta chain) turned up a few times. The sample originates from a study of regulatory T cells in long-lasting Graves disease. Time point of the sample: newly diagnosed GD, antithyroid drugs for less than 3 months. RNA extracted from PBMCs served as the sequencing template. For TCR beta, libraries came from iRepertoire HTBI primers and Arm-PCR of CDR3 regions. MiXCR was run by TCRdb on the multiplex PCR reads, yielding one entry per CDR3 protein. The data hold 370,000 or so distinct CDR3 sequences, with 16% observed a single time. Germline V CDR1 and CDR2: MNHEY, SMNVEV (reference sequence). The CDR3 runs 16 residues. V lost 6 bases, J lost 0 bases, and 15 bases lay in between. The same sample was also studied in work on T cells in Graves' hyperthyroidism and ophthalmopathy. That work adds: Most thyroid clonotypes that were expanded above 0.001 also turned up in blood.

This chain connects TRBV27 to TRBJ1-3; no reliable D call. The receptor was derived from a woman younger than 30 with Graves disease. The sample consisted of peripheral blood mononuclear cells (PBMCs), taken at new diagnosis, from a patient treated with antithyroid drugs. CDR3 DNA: TGTGCCAGCAGCCCATTCCGGGCGAGCTCTGGAAACACCATATATTTT. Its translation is CASSPFRASSGNTIYF.